The clone carrying this TCR beta chain occurred a few times. The data were obtained in a study of blood T cells in healthy people across ages. This CDR3 spans 17 amino acids. Germline V CDR1 and CDR2: MDHEN, SYDVKM. V was pared by 2 bases and J by 5 bases, with 19 bases between. Per-sample PBMC isolation yielded at least 6.5 million cells. The use of a sample-barcoded 5' primer and a J-beta primer mix characterized a second PCR of 7 to 11 cycles. A single record per CDR3 protein comes from TCRdb applying MiXCR to the 5' RACE reads. Among about 1.8 million distinct CDR3 sequences listed, around half were seen once.

V is TRBV28 and J is TRBJ2-1; D may be TRBD1 (5 bases). The sample consisted of blood. The receptor's source is a woman between 40 and 50 years old in good health. The CDR3 region has the DNA TGTGCCAGCAGTTTACAACTCACTGAGACAGAGAACAATGAGCAGTTCTTC. Its protein is CASSLQLTETENNEQFF.